This TCR beta chain originates from a study of cytomegalovirus exposure and HLA in healthy donors. Points from the study as a whole: A later analysis reportedly identified an Asian-associated ancestry cluster as carrying fewer N-insertions than the roughly 700-donor mean.

PCR amplification relied on 60 Vbeta primers (plus 13 Jbeta primers). Profiling relied on immunoSEQ multiplex PCR, and the TCRdb table lists in-frame clones only, not all of them. The data show 160,000 or so clones, 75% to 90% seen once. Note on this clone: Its antigen is undetermined.

V shed 4 bases and J 5 bases; nucleotides not matched to a gene: 8. The CDR3 consists of 15 residues. Germline V lookup: CDR1 SGHNT, CDR2 YYREEE (reference sequence). Sequenced input: PBMCs. The V and J genes are TRBV5-4 and TRBJ2-1; 8 bases agree with TRBD1. The clonotype originates from a woman in her late teens or twenties in good health and CMV-seronegative. This chain's CDR3 is CASSTPTGADNEQFF. The CDR3, as DNA: TGTGCCAGCAGCACGCCGACAGGGGCCGACAATGAGCAGTTCTTC.